The clone carrying this T cell receptor beta chain was seen many times. As yet, its antigen is unknown. The individuals who served as donors were healthy Caucasians living in Russia, aged roughly 6 to 100. This CDR3 is built from 15 residues. The ends lost 6 bases at V and 8 bases at J; junction bases unmatched: 11. This record belongs to a study of blood T cells in healthy people across ages. Findings and limits, study-wide: Relative to aged donors, long-lived donors carried more naive CD4+ cells and displayed higher diversity. Donor CMV infection status was unknown, possibly confounding age-related changes in expanded clonotypes. Unsorted PBMCs ruled out conclusive naive versus antigen-experienced comparison.

Alongside a J-beta primer mix, a sample-barcoded 5' primer served in a second PCR lasting about 7 to 12 cycles. Using its own MiXCR run on the 5' RACE reads, TCRdb lists one record per CDR3 protein. The sample lists around 1.7 million distinct CDR3 sequences, roughly 28% occurring once. The sequencing sample was made of blood. The chain recombines TRBV12-3 or TRBV12-4 with TRBJ2-1; 9 bases align to TRBD2. The clonotype comes from a woman aged 30 to 39 in good health. This chain's CDR3 is CASRLPAGGGDEQFF. CDR3 coding DNA: TGTGCCAGCAGACTTCCAGCGGGGGGTGGCGATGAGCAGTTCTTC.